The 5 T cell receptor beta chains listed next were all sequenced from one sample in a study of radiation and T cells in renal cell carcinoma. The time point: baseline pretreatment blood. The treatment is: 15 Gy SBRT to primary tumor, nephrectomy 4 weeks later. Libraries were prepared by immunoSEQ multiplex PCR; TCRdb keeps only in-frame clonotypes and omits some of them. Of 150,000 or so clones listed, about 88% are singletons. This specimen was blood, taken from a patient whose treatment included radiotherapy and nephrectomy. The source of these receptors is a woman between 50 and 59 years old with renal cell carcinoma.

The chain joins TRBV7-9 to TRBJ2-3; the D gene could be TRBD1 or TRBD2 (5 bases each). V lost 4 bases and J lost 0, with 5 bases in between. The CDR3 has 13 residues. Germline CDR1 and CDR2: SEHNR and FQNEAQ (reference sequence). CDR3 loop: CASSWDSTDTQYF. The CDR3 region has the DNA TGTGCCAGCAGCTGGGACAGCACAGATACGCAGTATTTT.

The V gene is TRBV23-1, the J gene TRBJ1-2; the match to TRBD1 covers 7 bases. TRBV23-1 is annotated as an ORF whose role is uncertain. With 3 bases clipped from V and 3 bases from J, the junction kept 16 bases outside the gene matches. This CDR3 has 18 residues. Written as DNA, the CDR3 is TGCGCCAGCAGTCACTCCGTCCGACAGGGAGGGCCCCACTATGGCTACACCTTC. The encoded protein is CASSHSVRQGGPHYGYTF.

The CDR3 sequence: CAISEDTALPEAFF. The CDR3 region has the DNA TGTGCCATCAGTGAGGACACCGCGTTGCCTGAAGCTTTCTTT. The V gene is TRBV10-3, the J gene TRBJ1-1; D ambiguous. This CDR3 has 14 amino acids. Trimming stripped 2 bases from V and 6 bases from J, with 13 bases between. Per germline, CDR1 ENHRY and CDR2 SYGVKD.

The chain uses TRBV19 and TRBJ2-3; 12 nucleotides line up with TRBD2. Trimming removed 9 bases from V and 9 bases from J; junction bases left unmatched: 10. From germline, CDR1 is LNHDA and CDR2 SQIVND (reference sequence). The CDR3 has 14 amino acids. Written as DNA, the CDR3 is TGTGCCAGCAGTGCTAGCGGGGGGGCCGGGACGCAGTATTTT. Protein product: CASSASGGAGTQYF.

In this sample, this clone turned up once. The V call is TRBV6-5, the J call TRBJ2-7; the match to TRBD2 covers 8 bases. The trim removed 4 bases at V and 2 bases at J, leaving 4 bases unmatched. The CDR3 sequence is 14 residues long. The germline CDR1 and CDR2 sequences are MNHEY and SVGAGI. The CDR3 DNA reads TGTGCCAGCAGTTCTAGCGGGCCGCCCTACGAGCAGTACTTC. Protein: CASSSSGPPYEQYF.